The 3 T cell receptor beta chains reported below all come from one sample, sequenced in a study of blood T cell repertoires in COVID-19. TCRdb keeps only in-frame clones here, not all; method: immunoSEQ multiplex PCR. The sample shows 100,000 to 120,000 clones, about four fifths of them seen only once. Sequenced input: peripheral blood. These receptors were collected from a woman in her forties with acute or convalescent COVID-19.

The chain combines TRBV4-1 with TRBJ2-6; D unclear. Germline loops: CDR1 MGHRA, CDR2 YSYEKL. The V end lost 3 bases, the J end lost 0 bases, and 27 bases lay between the germline ends. The CDR3 contains 22 residues. The CDR3 sequence: CASSQEETFRPFTLSGANVLTF. The CDR3 region has the DNA TGCGCCAGCAGCCAGGAAGAGACTTTCAGACCCTTCACTCTCTCTGGGGCCAACGTCCTGACTTTC.

The genes are TRBV9 and TRBJ2-5; 8 nucleotides match TRBD2. This CDR3 spans 16 amino acids. The J segment lost 3 bases and the V segment lost 0 bases, leaving 7 bases of the junction unmatched. Germline V gives CDR1 SGDLS, CDR2 YYNGEE. DNA of the CDR3: TGTGCCAGCAGCGTAGGCCTGGGGCGGGGGGAAGAGACCCAGTACTTC. It encodes CASSVGLGRGEETQYF. The full variable domain, in which reference TRBV9 and TRBJ2-5 provide the parts outside the CDR3, is DSGVTQTPKHLITATGQRVTLRCSPRSGDLSVYWYQQSLDQGLQFLIQYYNGEERAKGNILERFSAQQFPDLHSELNLSSLELGDSALYFCASSVGLGRGEETQYFGPGTRLLVL.

The chain recombines TRBV5-1 with TRBJ2-1; 7 bases fit TRBD2. Germline lookup yields CDR1 SGHRS and CDR2 YFSETQ. Trimming took 7 bases from V and 0 from J; bases not matched to a gene: 4. The CDR3 extends over 14 amino acids. The CDR3 coding sequence is TGCGCCAGCGGGGGGGTAAACTCCTACAATGAGCAGTTCTTC. It yields the protein CASGGVNSYNEQFF.